These T cell receptor beta chains were read from a single sample in a study of response to subunit inactivated influenza vaccine. TCRdb reanalysed the RT-PCR reads using MiXCR and keeps one entry per CDR3 protein. The sample gives around 490,000 distinct CDR3 sequences, approximately 7.6% of which show up once; roughly 13% is in the top ten. This material consisted of PBMCs from blood, taken roughly 24 months after vaccination. Receptors were obtained from a man aged 50 to 69 who received an inactivated influenza vaccine. The CDR3 runs from the conserved cysteine through the conserved F or W. A D gene is named only where the DNA matches it firmly. Clone size is not always given. Where it is, it says once, few, many or a class for expanded clones.

size	V	D	J	CDR3	DNA
-	TRBV29-1	-	TRBJ2-5	CSVVEQGRRETQYF	TGCAGCGTTGTGGAACAGGGACGGAGGGAGACCCAGTACTTC
-	TRBV4-1	-	TRBJ2-1	CASSLGEWGSYNEQFF	TGCGCCAGCAGCCTGGGGGAGTGGGGTTCCTACAATGAGCAGTTCTTC
-	TRBV6-1	TRBD2	TRBJ2-7	CASSRRLAGVYEQYF	TGTGCCAGCAGCCGACGACTAGCGGGAGTTTACGAGCAGTACTTC
-	TRBV7-9	-	TRBJ1-5	CASSLSAGTYNQPQHF	TGTGCCAGCAGCTTGTCCGCCGGGACTTACAATCAGCCCCAGCATTTT
few	TRBV12-3/TRBV12-4	TRBD2	TRBJ2-7	CASSLGLAGADEQYF	TGTGCCAGCAGTCTGGGACTAGCGGGGGCCGACGAGCAGTACTTC
few	TRBV11-2	-	TRBJ2-4	CASSRGATDIQYF	TGTGCCAGCAGCCGGGGGGCCACGGACATTCAGTACTTC
-	TRBV10-3	-	TRBJ2-7	CASSKDAGSSYEQYF	TGTGCCAGTTCAAAGGACGCAGGGAGCTCCTACGAGCAGTACTTC
-	TRBV6-2/TRBV6-3	TRBD1	TRBJ2-2	CASRSGTGRSGELFF	TGTGCCAGCAGATCTGGGACAGGGAGGTCCGGGGAGCTGTTTTTT
few	TRBV6-5	-	TRBJ2-7	CASSYGTGRAYEQYF	TGTGCCAGCAGTTACGGGACTGGCAGGGCCTACGAGCAGTACTTC
few	TRBV28	-	TRBJ2-4	CASSLDPQDVLAKNIQYF	TGTGCCAGCAGTCTCGACCCGCAGGACGTTTTAGCCAAAAACATTCAGTACTTC
-	TRBV6-1	TRBD2	TRBJ2-7	CASSESHLAGVAYF	TGTGCCAGCAGTGAAAGTCACTTAGCGGGGGTCGCGTACTTC